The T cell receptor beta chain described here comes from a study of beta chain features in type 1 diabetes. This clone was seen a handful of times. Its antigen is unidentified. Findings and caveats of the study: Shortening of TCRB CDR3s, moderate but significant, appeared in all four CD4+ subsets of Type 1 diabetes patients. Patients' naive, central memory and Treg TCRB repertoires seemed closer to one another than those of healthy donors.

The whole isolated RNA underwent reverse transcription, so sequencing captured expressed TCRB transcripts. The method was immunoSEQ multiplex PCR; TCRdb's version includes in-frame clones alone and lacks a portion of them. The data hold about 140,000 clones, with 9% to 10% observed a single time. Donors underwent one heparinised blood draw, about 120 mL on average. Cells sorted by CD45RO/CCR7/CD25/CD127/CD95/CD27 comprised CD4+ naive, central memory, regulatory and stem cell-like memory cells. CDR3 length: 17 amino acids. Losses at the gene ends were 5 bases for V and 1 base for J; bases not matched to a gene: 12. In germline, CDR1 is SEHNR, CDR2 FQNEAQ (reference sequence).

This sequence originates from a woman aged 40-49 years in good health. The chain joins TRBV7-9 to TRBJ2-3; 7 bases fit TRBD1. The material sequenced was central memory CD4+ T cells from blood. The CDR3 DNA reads TGTGCCAGCAGCCACTGGACAGGAGGAGTTGGCACAGATACGCAGTATTTT. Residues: CASSHWTGGVGTDTQYF.